The following is a T cell receptor (beta chain) sequence with its context. Its antigen remains unknown. TCRdb fed the 5' RACE reads into MiXCR, producing one record per CDR3 protein. Here the sample spans about 42,000 distinct CDR3 sequences, about 20% being singletons. Whole-study findings and limits: Tumor Treg TCRs overlapped most with tumor naive CD4+ cells. Larger-cohort validation covered only one TCR beta V-J rearrangement. Tumor memory CD4+ T cell TCR gene usage clustered with blood and lymph node memory CD4+ cells and lymph node naive CD4+ cells.

Cells sorted as Tregs were CD4+, CD25+ and CD127-/low. The CDR3 is 15 residues long. Germline CDR1 reads MDHEN; CDR2 reads SYDVKM. V shed 3 bases and J shed 0 bases, with 9 bases lying between them. The receptor was isolated from a female donor with breast cancer. The V and J genes are TRBV28 and TRBJ2-1; weak D call: TRBD1 (6 bases). Source material: Tregs sorted from blood. CDR3 amino acids: CASSFQGPSYNEQFF. The DNA of the CDR3 is TGTGCCAGCAGTTTCCAGGGGCCCTCCTACAATGAGCAGTTCTTC. The complete variable domain, with remaining parts taken from reference TRBV28 and TRBJ2-1, reads DVKVTQSSRYLVKRTGEKVFLECVQDMDHENMFWYRQDPGLGLRLIYFSYDVKMKEKGDIPEGYSVSREKKERFSLILESASTNQTSMYLCASSFQGPSYNEQFFGPGTRLTVL.